Listed below are T cell receptor beta chains from one sample, sequenced in a study of control samples from healthy donors and cancer patients. Generated by immunoSEQ multiplex PCR, the TCRdb table keeps only in-frame clones and is missing some. The sample has roughly 130,000 clones, roughly 92% seen once. The source material was blood. These receptors were taken from a man between 25 and 39 years old in good health. Each CDR3 is given without its conserved first and last residue. The D gene is left open where the match is weak. Clone size is stated in some rows and not others, as once, few, many or a class when expanded.

CDR3aa: ASSYLSAPQGYT
abundance: .
v_gene: TRBV6-6
d_gene: .

CDR3aa: ASNRWTGTNSGANVLT
abundance: once
v_gene: TRBV19
d_gene: TRBD1

CDR3aa: AWSVDQGRY
abundance: .
v_gene: TRBV30
d_gene: .

CDR3aa: ASSYLAGAMYQETQY
abundance: .
v_gene: TRBV7-8
d_gene: .

CDR3aa: ASSQPRQGNEQY
abundance: .
v_gene: TRBV4-1
d_gene: TRBD1

CDR3aa: ASSVTLQDCAF
abundance: once
v_gene: TRBV7-9
d_gene: .

CDR3aa: ATSSGGQGSNQPQH
abundance: once
v_gene: TRBV15
d_gene: TRBD1

CDR3aa: ASSPSPRDRAIADQPQH
abundance: .
v_gene: TRBV28
d_gene: .

CDR3aa: ASSPEGANEQY
abundance: .
v_gene: TRBV18
d_gene: TRBD1

CDR3aa: ASSYMWGINTEAF
abundance: .
v_gene: TRBV6-5
d_gene: .

CDR3aa: ASSIGAGGSYNEQF
abundance: .
v_gene: TRBV19
d_gene: TRBD2

CDR3aa: ASSSGTGGVQPQH
abundance: .
v_gene: TRBV7-9
d_gene: TRBD1

CDR3aa: ASSSRLDTGELF
abundance: .
v_gene: TRBV11-1
d_gene: .

CDR3aa: ASSLDAEDTQY
abundance: .
v_gene: TRBV11-3
d_gene: .

CDR3aa: ASSELGFSDTQY
abundance: once
v_gene: TRBV10-2
d_gene: .

CDR3aa: ASSPRRNSYEQY
abundance: .
v_gene: TRBV4-2
d_gene: .

CDR3aa: ASSYLGQGAGEQY
abundance: .
v_gene: TRBV6-5
d_gene: TRBD1

CDR3aa: ASSPMQGAANEKLF
abundance: .
v_gene: TRBV4-1
d_gene: .

CDR3aa: ASSPTSGSFYEQY
abundance: .
v_gene: TRBV5-1
d_gene: TRBD2

CDR3aa: ASSQDRGGGLGSDTIY
abundance: .
v_gene: TRBV4-1
d_gene: .

CDR3aa: ASSPRASGTASTDTQY
abundance: .
v_gene: TRBV18
d_gene: TRBD2

CDR3aa: ASSTAQVAETQY
abundance: .
v_gene: TRBV5-4
d_gene: .

CDR3aa: ASSLELNRANEQF
abundance: .
v_gene: TRBV5-5
d_gene: .

CDR3aa: ASSQSSPTDTQY
abundance: .
v_gene: TRBV7-9
d_gene: .

CDR3aa: AISGVDKNYEQY
abundance: .
v_gene: TRBV10-3
d_gene: .

CDR3aa: ASSKPGVGGYT
abundance: once
v_gene: TRBV27
d_gene: .

CDR3aa: ASSLRVHQPQH
abundance: .
v_gene: TRBV19
d_gene: .

CDR3aa: ASSLRPGHQLAKNIQY
abundance: once
v_gene: TRBV11-2
d_gene: .

CDR3aa: ASSIAGGLYEQY
abundance: .
v_gene: TRBV19
d_gene: .

CDR3aa: ASSPVGGASDTQY
abundance: .
v_gene: TRBV28
d_gene: .

CDR3aa: ATGQGSPLH
abundance: once
v_gene: TRBV6-5
d_gene: TRBD1

CDR3aa: TSSRHRAERNNEQF
abundance: .
v_gene: TRBV1
d_gene: .

CDR3aa: ASSRGLASYNEQF
abundance: .
v_gene: TRBV6-5
d_gene: TRBD2

CDR3aa: ASKLAGSTGELF
abundance: once
v_gene: TRBV19
d_gene: TRBD2

CDR3aa: ASRPGGPGELF
abundance: .
v_gene: TRBV6-5
d_gene: TRBD2

CDR3aa: ASSPLAGGPFEQY
abundance: .
v_gene: TRBV6-5
d_gene: TRBD2

CDR3aa: ASSFRDRDTEAF
abundance: .
v_gene: TRBV3-1/TRBV3-2
d_gene: TRBD1

CDR3aa: ASSYSRTNTEAF
abundance: .
v_gene: TRBV6-5
d_gene: .

CDR3aa: ASSSQLATGELF
abundance: .
v_gene: TRBV7-3
d_gene: .

CDR3aa: ASSLPGSYGYT
abundance: .
v_gene: TRBV11-2
d_gene: .

CDR3aa: AIRPGQGYTDTQY
abundance: .
v_gene: TRBV10-3
d_gene: TRBD1